Below, 22 T cell receptor beta chains from the same sample are listed, as sequenced in a study of blood T cell repertoires in COVID-19. The data were produced by immunoSEQ multiplex PCR, yet TCRdb's version contains in-frame clones alone and is incomplete. The sample contains around 100,000 clones, more than 85% of which appear only once. The sample taken for sequencing was peripheral blood. These TCRs come from a man aged 25-45 years in a cohort sampled during active COVID-19.

The chain employs TRBV7-6 and TRBJ1-2, with no clear D. The CDR3 runs 15 residues. Trimming shortened V by 4 bases and J by 8 bases, and 20 bases separated the two germline ends. Germline V CDR1 and CDR2: SGHVS, FNYEAQ. CDR3 coding DNA: TGTGCCAGCAGCTCCGGGCGGGGAAGGAGGGAAGGCTACACCTTC. Translating gives CASSSGRGRREGYTF.

The gene calls are TRBV7-2 and TRBJ2-1, with 9 bases that match TRBD1. Per germline, CDR1 SGHTA and CDR2 FQGNSA. The V segment lost 4 bases and the J segment 3 bases; nucleotides outside the gene matches: 7. This CDR3 comprises 16 residues. The CDR3 sequence is CASSSPDRGGYNEQFF. The CDR3 nucleotides read TGTGCCAGCAGCTCACCGGACAGGGGCGGCTACAATGAGCAGTTCTTC.

The sample holds one count of this clone. For the CDR3, the DNA is TGTGCCATAACGGAGGCAAACTATGGCTACACCTTC. Amino acids: CAITEANYGYTF. The chain links TRBV7-2 to TRBJ1-2; D uncertain. There are 12 residues in the CDR3. Trimming removed 10 bases from V and 2 bases from J, with 11 bases in between. Germline assignment: CDR1 SGHTA and CDR2 FQGNSA. Full variable domain (rest looked up from reference TRBV7-2 and TRBJ1-2): GAGVSQSPSNKVTEKGKDVELRCDPISGHTALYWYRQSLGQGLEFLIYFQGNSAPDKSGLPSDRFSAERTGGSVSTLTIQRTQQEDSAVYLCAITEANYGYTFGSGTRLTVV.

The chain recombines TRBV6-2 or TRBV6-3 with TRBJ2-3, with TRBD2 matching over 8 bases. The germline V gene has CDR1 MNHEY and CDR2 SVGEGT. The CDR3 covers 17 residues. With V trimmed by 2 bases and J by 5 bases, 12 bases remained unmatched. CDR3 residues: CASSYAPRGGRGDTQYF. Written as DNA, the CDR3 is TGTGCCAGCAGTTACGCCCCACGGGGGGGCCGTGGAGATACGCAGTATTTT.

In DNA form, the CDR3 reads TGTGCCAGCAGTCGCACGGATAATTCACCCCTCCACTTT. Translating it yields CASSRTDNSPLHF. This chain uses TRBV6-2 or TRBV6-3 with TRBJ1-6; D call uncertain. CDR1 and CDR2 from the germline V gene are MNHEY and SVGEGT. The ends were cut back, 5 bases at V and 5 bases at J, with 7 bases in the middle. This CDR3 has 13 amino acids.

The chain couples TRBV10-3 to TRBJ2-1; 8 bases align to TRBD2. J was trimmed by 6 bases and V by 3 bases; bases with no gene match: 10. From germline, CDR1 is ENHRY and CDR2 SYGVKD. The CDR3 is 16 residues long. CDR3 residues: CAISEPGTRGGNEQFF. CDR3 nucleotide sequence: TGTGCCATCAGTGAACCTGGGACTAGAGGAGGCAATGAGCAGTTCTTC.

This clone was counted only a few times. The chain is built from TRBV6-4 and TRBJ1-5, with D possibly matching TRBD1 (5 bases). Trimming removed 2 bases at V and 6 bases at J, with 11 bases between. There are 14 residues in the CDR3. Germline V lookup: CDR1 MRHNA, CDR2 SNTAGT. The CDR3 reads CASSDGAGGQPQHF. The CDR3 region has the DNA TGTGCCAGCAGTGACGGGGCAGGCGGTCAGCCCCAGCATTTT.

The V and J genes are TRBV7-2 and TRBJ2-1; 14 positions agree with TRBD2. Looked up from germline, CDR1 is SGHTA and CDR2 is FQGNSA. The CDR3 totals 19 residues. J lost 7 bases, V lost 0 bases, and 11 bases had no gene match. CDR3 coding DNA: TGTGCCAGCAGCTTAGCGTCGACTAGCGGGGGGGCCGATCTGAATGAGCAGTTCTTC. Translation: CASSLASTSGGADLNEQFF.

The chain carries TRBV19 and TRBJ2-3; 7 bases line up with TRBD1. The CDR3 has 16 amino acids. CDR1 is LNHDA and CDR2 is SQIVND in the germline V gene (reference sequence). The junction had 5 bases not matched to a gene; V was cut back by 1 base and J by 1 base. The CDR3 loop reads CASSIGDSLGTDTQYF. The CDR3 DNA sequence: TGTGCCAGTAGTATAGGGGACAGTTTGGGCACAGATACGCAGTATTTT. The variable domain in full, completed from reference TRBV19 and TRBJ2-3, reads DGGITQSPKYLFRKEGQNVTLSCEQNLNHDAMYWYRQDPGQGLRLIYYSQIVNDFQKGDIAEGYSVSREKKESFPLTVTSAQKNPTAFYLCASSIGDSLGTDTQYFGPGTRLTVL.

The V and J genes are TRBV6-5 and TRBJ2-7; a weak D match, TRBD1 (6 bases). V gave up 8 bases and J gave up 2 bases, with 19 bases separating them. This CDR3 comprises 15 residues. Germline-derived CDR1 and CDR2 are MNHEY and SVGAGI. CDR3 amino acids: CASQKSRTEPYEQYF. CDR3 DNA sequence: TGTGCCAGCCAAAAATCGAGGACAGAGCCCTACGAGCAGTACTTC.

This chain links TRBV5-1 with TRBJ2-7; 8 bases agree with TRBD2. With 2 bases clipped from V and 5 bases from J, the junction kept 6 bases outside the gene matches. The CDR3 length is 14 residues. The germline gives CDR1 SGHRS, CDR2 YFSETQ. CDR3 region: CASSLGLAGDEQYF. DNA of the CDR3: TGCGCCAGCAGCTTAGGACTAGCTGGAGACGAGCAGTACTTC.

The chain employs TRBV7-8 and TRBJ2-3; D is ambiguous. Trimming removed 5 bases at V and 2 bases at J, with 14 bases between. The V gene's germline CDR1 is SGHVS and CDR2 FQNEAQ. The CDR3 is 15 residues long. The CDR3 is CASSPGSYPTDTQYF. In DNA form, the CDR3 reads TGTGCCAGCAGCCCAGGCAGTTATCCCACAGATACGCAGTATTTT.

The chain links TRBV7-8 to TRBJ2-5, with D maybe TRBD2 (5 bases). Germline V gene sequence: CDR1 SGHVS, CDR2 FQNEAQ. Trimming removed 1 base from V and 4 bases from J, with 10 bases in between. The CDR3 covers 14 residues. CDR3 DNA: TGTGCCAGCAGCTTAGGGGAGTCCTCAGAGACCCAGTACTTC. Its protein product is CASSLGESSETQYF.

This clone was observed once. The chain uses TRBV6-5 and TRBJ2-1; D gene ambiguous. Between the trimmed V and J ends, which lost 6 bases and 0 bases, there was a span of 12 bases. The germline gives CDR1 MNHEY, CDR2 SVGAGI. The CDR3 loop spans 15 amino acids. The CDR3 is CASRARRSSYNEQFF. CDR3 coding DNA: TGTGCCAGCAGAGCCCGTAGGAGCTCCTACAATGAGCAGTTCTTC.

Here the CDR3 DNA reads TGCGCCAGCAGCACGGAACCTAGCGGGGGGGCCTTATACAATGAGCAGTTCTTC. This codes for CASSTEPSGGALYNEQFF. The V call is TRBV5-1, the J call TRBJ2-1; 12 bases match TRBD2. Germline CDR1 SGHRS, CDR2 YFSETQ. The V gene end was trimmed by 4 bases and the J gene end by 4 bases; junction bases not matched to a gene: 12. This CDR3 contains 18 residues. The whole variable domain, filled in from reference TRBV5-1 and TRBJ2-1, reads KAGVTQTPRYLIKTRGQQVTLSCSPISGHRSVSWYQQTPGQGLQFLFEYFSETQRNKGNFPGRFSGRQFSNSRSEMNVSTLELGDSALYLCASSTEPSGGALYNEQFFGPGTRLTVL.

V is TRBV7-6 and J is TRBJ1-3; unclear D gene. The CDR3 contains 18 residues. Per germline, CDR1 SGHVS and CDR2 FNYEAQ. Trimming pared 5 bases from V and 0 bases from J, leaving 20 bases between. The CDR3 loop is CASSRWRPESYSGNTIYF. In nucleotides, the CDR3 is TGTGCCAGCAGCCGCTGGCGGCCCGAGAGCTACTCTGGAAACACCATATATTTT.

The chain combines TRBV6-6 with TRBJ1-2; possibly TRBD1 for D (6 bases). Germline V lookup: CDR1 MNHNY, CDR2 SVGAGI (reference sequence). V shed 2 bases and J shed 4 bases, with 17 bases lying between them. The CDR3 contains 16 residues. The CDR3 is CASSYPSGGASYGYTF. The DNA of the CDR3 is TGTGCCAGCAGTTACCCGAGCGGGGGCGCGAGCTATGGCTACACCTTC.

The J gene is TRBJ1-1, the V gene TRBV18; 7 bases are shared with TRBD1. The CDR3 has 15 residues. The J segment lost 1 base and the V segment lost 1 base, leaving 3 bases of the junction unmatched. The germline CDR1 and CDR2 sequences are KGHSH and LQKENI. The CDR3: CASSPRQGENTEAFF. CDR3 in DNA: TGTGCCAGCTCACCACGGCAGGGGGAGAACACTGAAGCTTTCTTT. The full variable domain, its missing parts supplied by reference TRBV18 and TRBJ1-1, is NAGVMQNPRHLVRRRGQEARLRCSPMKGHSHVYWYRQLPEEGLKFMVYLQKENIIDESGMPKERFSAEFPKEGPSILRIQQVVRGDSAAYFCASSPRQGENTEAFFGQGTRLTVV.

This clone occurred a few times. The chain recombines TRBV25-1 with TRBJ1-5; the D is unclear. Germline V CDR1 and CDR2: MGHDK, SYGVNS. The CDR3 extends over 15 amino acids. V lost 4 bases, J lost 5 bases, and 15 bases lay in between. In nucleotides, the CDR3 is TGTGCCAGCAGTGGGTTCGGGGAGTTGGATCAGCCCCAGCATTTT. This gives the protein CASSGFGELDQPQHF.

The rearrangement links TRBV9 to TRBJ2-5; maybe TRBD2 (6 bases). The CDR3 totals 14 residues. V was clipped by 0 bases and J by 6 bases, with 12 bases between them. The germline V gene has CDR1 SGDLS and CDR2 YYNGEE. CDR3 sequence (DNA): TGTGCCAGCAGCGTAGGAACAGGCGGGAAGACCCAGTACTTC. Encoded protein: CASSVGTGGKTQYF. Filled out from reference TRBV9 and TRBJ2-5, the complete variable domain reads DSGVTQTPKHLITATGQRVTLRCSPRSGDLSVYWYQQSLDQGLQFLIQYYNGEERAKGNILERFSAQQFPDLHSELNLSSLELGDSALYFCASSVGTGGKTQYFGPGTRLLVL.

This chain connects TRBV7-2 to TRBJ2-5; 14 bases align to TRBD2. This CDR3 has 16 residues. The germline V gene encodes CDR1 SGHTA and CDR2 FQGNSA. Unmatched junction bases numbered 4, after V lost 4 bases and J lost 3 bases. CDR3 sequence reads: CASSSRLAGGKETQYF. The CDR3 DNA sequence: TGTGCCAGCAGCTCACGACTAGCGGGGGGGAAAGAGACCCAGTACTTC.

The chain employs TRBV5-6 and TRBJ2-5, with 7 bases fitting TRBD2. Germline V CDR1 and CDR2: SGHDT, YYEEEE. V was pared by 2 bases and J by 3 bases, with 4 bases of the junction left unmatched. This CDR3 has 14 amino acids. DNA for the CDR3: TGTGCCAGCAGCTTTGGGGGGGTGGAAGAGACCCAGTACTTC. Translation: CASSFGGVEETQYF.